A selection of T cell receptor beta chains follows, all from one sample in a study of cytomegalovirus exposure and HLA in healthy donors. TCRdb's table, derived via immunoSEQ multiplex PCR, lists solely in-frame clones and lacks some. Of about 64,000 clones listed, around four fifths were seen once; the top ten hold more than 5%. Sequencing used PBMCs. The source is a male donor in good health and CMV-seropositive. CDR3s include the opening cysteine and the closing phenylalanine or tryptophan. D genes are given only for firm matches. Size is stated for part of the rows, as once, few or many counts, or as a class when the clone is expanded.

once,TRBJ2-7,TRBV9,NA,TGTGCCAGCAGCGCCCTAGACAGGCCTAGCTCCTACGAGCAGTACTTC,CASSALDRPSSYEQYF
NA,TRBJ2-3,TRBV6-5,TRBD2,TGTGCCAGCAGTTATTTAGGGGTAGCGGGGCCGGATACGCAGTATTTT,CASSYLGVAGPDTQYF
NA,TRBJ1-2,TRBV14,NA,TGTGCCAGCAGCCAAGAACAGGCCTATGGCTACACCTTC,CASSQEQAYGYTF
NA,TRBJ1-6,TRBV9,TRBD1,TGTGCCAGCAGCGTGGAGGGGGCAGGGAATTCACCCCTCCACTTT,CASSVEGAGNSPLHF
NA,TRBJ1-1,TRBV4-3,NA,TGCGCCAGCAGCCAACTACGCGGGGTGAACACTGAAGCTTTCTTT,CASSQLRGVNTEAFF
NA,TRBJ2-2,TRBV5-6,NA,TGTGCCAGCAGCCCCCGTTATCTCACCGGGGAGCTGTTTTTT,CASSPRYLTGELFF
many,TRBJ2-1,TRBV4-3,TRBD1,TGCGCCAGCAGCCCGACAGGGACCTACAATGAGCAGTTCTTC,CASSPTGTYNEQFF
few,TRBJ2-3,TRBV7-3,TRBD2,TGTGCCAGCAGCCGCACTAGCGGGGGAGGAGCTACGCAGTATTTT,CASSRTSGGGATQYF
NA,TRBJ2-3,TRBV5-1,TRBD1,TGCGCCAGCAGCACCGGGACAGGGGGCGCCTCAGATACGCAGTATTTT,CASSTGTGGASDTQYF
NA,TRBJ1-2,TRBV15,NA,TGTGCCACCAGCCTACGGGGGAATACTAACTATGGCTACACCTTC,CATSLRGNTNYGYTF
NA,TRBJ1-2,TRBV16,TRBD1,TGTGCCAGCAGCGAACCGGGACAGACCTATGGCTACACCTTC,CASSEPGQTYGYTF
NA,TRBJ2-2,TRBV7-9,TRBD1,TGTGCCAGCAGCCTAGGGGGCCCGGAGCTGTTTTTT,CASSLGGPELFF
NA,TRBJ2-7,TRBV4-3,NA,TGCGCCAGCAGCCCCGGGACTGGCTCCTACGAGCAGTACTTC,CASSPGTGSYEQYF
NA,TRBJ2-7,TRBV27,TRBD2,TGTGCCAGCCCTGCCGCGGGGGGCCCCTACGAGCAGTACTTC,CASPAAGGPYEQYF
NA,TRBJ2-3,TRBV9,TRBD2,TGTGCCAGCAGCACCGACGGGCGGGGGGGCCTTTTTAAGGGTACGCAGTATTTT,CASSTDGRGGLFKGTQYF
NA,TRBJ2-2,TRBV7-8,NA,TGTGCCAGCAGCTCCCCCCGCGGTCAAACACTGGCCGGGGAGCTGTTTTTT,CASSSPRGQTLAGELFF
few,TRBJ2-2,TRBV7-6,NA,TGTGCCAGCAGCCCCCTTAATAGCGGGAACACCGGGGAGCTGTTTTTT,CASSPLNSGNTGELFF
NA,TRBJ2-7,TRBV5-5,TRBD1,TGTGCCAGCAGCGTTCCGGGACAGGGAACCCTTTCCTACGAGCAGTACTTC,CASSVPGQGTLSYEQYF
NA,TRBJ2-1,TRBV30,TRBD2,TGTGCCTGGAGTGGGGCGGGGGGGCCCTACAATGAGCAGTTCTTC,CAWSGAGGPYNEQFF
NA,TRBJ1-1,TRBV6-6,NA,TGTGCCAGCAGTTACTCAGGGGAGGTGGTGAACACTGAAGCTTTCTTT,CASSYSGEVVNTEAFF
NA,TRBJ2-7,TRBV11-2,TRBD2,TGTGCCAGCAGCTTAGTAGCGGGGTACGAGCAGTACTTC,CASSLVAGYEQYF